Presented here are 10 T cell receptor beta chains from one specimen sequenced in a study of regulatory T cells in long-lasting Graves disease. Sequencing libraries for TCR beta were prepared with iRepertoire HTBI primers and Arm-PCR of CDR3 regions. TCRdb re-called the multiplex PCR reads through MiXCR, storing one row per CDR3 protein. Of more than 650,000 distinct CDR3 sequences listed, 25% to 30% are singletons. Time point indicated: persistent/refractory GD, antithyroid drugs over 5 years with positive TRAb. The TCR library was made from RNA extracted from PBMCs. The sample was peripheral blood mononuclear cells (PBMCs), taken when the disease was refractory, from a patient treated with antithyroid drugs. All receptors come from a female donor with Graves disease.

This clonotype was counted between two and nine times. V is TRBV7-2 and J is TRBJ2-2, with a possible D match to TRBD1 (6 bases). The CDR3 runs 15 residues. Trimming took off 5 bases at V and 4 bases at J, with 14 bases between the two ends. Germline CDR1 is SGHTA and CDR2 is FQGNSA. The CDR3, as DNA: TGTGCCAGCAGCCTCAGGGGTGGGGGCACCGGGGAGCTGTTTTTT. This sequence encodes CASSLRGGGTGELFF.

The chain is built from TRBV6-2 or TRBV6-3 and TRBJ2-1; TRBD2 matches 9 bases. J lost 8 bases, V lost 2 bases, and 10 bases had no gene match. This CDR3 comprises 16 residues. CDR1 is MNHEY, CDR2 SVGEGT, per germline. CDR3 residues: CASSYPGLAKTDEQFF. The CDR3 DNA follows: TGTGCCAGCAGTTACCCGGGACTAGCCAAGACCGATGAGCAGTTCTTC.

This clonotype was picked up many times. The V call is TRBV12-3 or TRBV12-4, the J call TRBJ2-7; D gene unclear. V shed 6 bases and J shed 6 bases, with 9 bases lying between them. The CDR3 loop spans 11 amino acids. CDR3 amino acids: CASRAQSEQYF. The CDR3 region has the DNA TGTGCCAGCAGGGCACAGAGCGAGCAGTACTTC.

The gene calls are TRBV3-1 and TRBJ2-7; the D gene is possibly TRBD2 (5 bases). V lost 3 bases and J lost 9, with 15 bases in between. Per the germline V gene, CDR1 is LGHDT and CDR2 is YNNKEL (reference sequence). The CDR3 spans 13 residues. Here the CDR3 reads CASSHTRSGGQYF. The CDR3, as DNA: TGTGCCAGCAGCCATACTAGATCGGGCGGGCAGTACTTC.

This clonotype has just a few counts. CDR3 loop: CASSEAATGGHEQYF. CDR3 sequence (DNA): TGTGCCAGCAGTGAAGCGGCGACAGGGGGCCACGAGCAGTACTTC. The rearrangement links TRBV6-1 to TRBJ2-7; 10 nucleotides match TRBD1. The CDR3 extends over 15 amino acids. After removal of 0 bases from V and 5 bases from J, the junction contained 4 bases not matched to a gene. Per germline, CDR1 MNHNS and CDR2 SASEGT.

This clonotype was observed a few times. V usage is TRBV10-3 and J usage is TRBJ1-1, with D maybe TRBD1 (5 bases). The germline V and J ends were trimmed by 8 bases and 1 base, with 17 bases remaining between them. This CDR3 contains 15 residues. Germline assignment: CDR1 ENHRY and CDR2 SYGVKD. CDR3 bases: TGTGCCATCCAGGGCGAAGGTTTCGGGAACACTGAAGCTTTCTTT. It specifies CAIQGEGFGNTEAFF.

This clonotype was detected only a few times. The V and J genes are TRBV20-1 and TRBJ2-1, with 7 positions matching TRBD1. The V and J ends lost 6 bases and 7 bases, in that order; junction bases with no gene match: 9. Germline lookup yields CDR1 DFQATT and CDR2 SNEGSKA (reference sequence). CDR3 length: 13 amino acids. CDR3 nucleotide sequence: TGCAGTGCGGCTACAGGGGTCAAGAATGAGCAGTTCTTC. Translating gives CSAATGVKNEQFF.

The sample holds a few counts of this clonotype. The chain uses TRBV14 and TRBJ2-5; possible D gene TRBD2, 5 bases. Trimming pared 9 bases from V and 0 bases from J, leaving 14 bases between. Germline V gives CDR1 SGHDN, CDR2 FVKESK. The CDR3 consists of 14 residues. CDR3 DNA sequence: TGTGCCAGAGCGGAGGATCAATACCAAGAGACCCAGTACTTC. Protein sequence: CARAEDQYQETQYF. The full variable domain, its missing parts supplied by reference TRBV14 and TRBJ2-5, is EAGVTQFPSHSVIEKGQTVTLRCDPISGHDNLYWYRRVMGKEIKFLLHFVKESKQDESGMPNNRFLAERTGGTYSTLKVQPAELEDSGVYFCARAEDQYQETQYFGPGTRLLVL.

The J gene is TRBJ1-2, the V gene TRBV24-1; a possible D gene is TRBD1 (6 bases). The V end lost 3 bases, the J end lost 6 bases, and 10 bases lay between the germline ends. The CDR3 contains 13 residues. Germline lookup yields CDR1 KGHDR and CDR2 SFDVKD. CDR3 DNA: TGTGCCACCAGTGATCCGACAGGCCATGGCTACACCTTC. Its protein product is CATSDPTGHGYTF.

The V and J genes are TRBV12-3 or TRBV12-4 and TRBJ1-1; D not certain. The germline V and J ends were trimmed by 3 bases and 0 bases, with 11 bases remaining between them. The CDR3 is 15 residues long. CDR3 DNA sequence: TGTGCCAGCAGTTTCCATGCCACCATGAACACTGAAGCTTTCTTT. This codes for CASSFHATMNTEAFF.